This TCR beta chain was sequenced for a study of T cells in Graves' hyperthyroidism and ophthalmopathy. A few counts support this clonotype. The trim removed 3 bases at V and 2 bases at J, leaving 7 bases unmatched. Germline loops: CDR1 SGHDT, CDR2 YYEEEE. The CDR3 contains 15 residues. Amplification targeted TCR beta CDR3 regions from RNA transcripts. The study used the HTBI primer set for a first-round RT-PCR of the TCR CDR3. TCRdb recomputed calls from the multiplex PCR reads with MiXCR, one row per CDR3 protein. The top ten hold roughly an eighth of the sample, which has roughly 420,000 distinct CDR3 sequences, around 16% seen once. Graves' hyperthyroidism without ophthalmopathy progression within 18 months was termed stable.

The chain links TRBV5-6 to TRBJ1-2; 7 positions agree with TRBD1. The sample consisted of blood. This clonotype originated in a woman aged 18 to 35 with Graves' hyperthyroidism. Here the CDR3 reads CASSYSGTENYGYTF. DNA for the CDR3: TGTGCCAGCAGCTACTCCGGGACAGAGAACTATGGCTACACCTTC.